The 23 T cell receptor beta chains below were found in one sample sequenced in a study of blood T cells in healthy people across ages (dated by TCRdb to between 2015 and 2016). Libraries were constructed by 5' RACE. Reads for this sample came from an Illumina HiSeq 2500. A second PCR of about 6 to 11 cycles was performed with a sample-barcoded 5' primer and a J-beta primer mix. Using fastp trimming at Q25 and MiXCR clonotype assembly, TCRdb reanalyzed the public sequencing data and kept in-frame beta chains. Every distinct CDR3 protein forms one entry, paired with its most common genes and DNA. The sample data list roughly 500,000 distinct CDR3 sequences, and 27% of these were observed just once. Roughly 20% of the sample goes to the ten largest clones. The specimen was blood. These receptors all come from a woman in her 70s in good health.

This clonotype has ten or more counts. J is TRBJ2-5 and V is TRBV9, with TRBD2 as a possible D gene (6 bases). The V gene lost 0 bases and the J gene lost 4 bases, with 7 bases spanning the gap. Germline loops: CDR1 SGDLS, CDR2 YYNGEE. The CDR3 is 13 amino acids. This chain's CDR3 is CASSVGRGETQYF. The CDR3 nucleotides are TGTGCCAGCAGCGTAGGGAGGGGAGAGACCCAGTACTTC. The full variable domain, completed using reference TRBV9 and TRBJ2-5, is DSGVTQTPKHLITATGQRVTLRCSPRSGDLSVYWYQQSLDQGLQFLIQYYNGEERAKGNILERFSAQQFPDLHSELNLSSLELGDSALYFCASSVGRGETQYFGPGTRLLVL.

This clonotype was seen at least ten times. V is TRBV7-9 and J is TRBJ1-4, with D possibly matching TRBD1 (6 bases). Germline V CDR1 and CDR2: SEHNR, FQNEAQ (reference sequence). Trimming removed 6 bases at V and 1 base at J, with 12 bases between. The CDR3 extends over 15 amino acids. CDR3 bases: TGTGCCAGCAGTACTACAGGGCAAACTAATGAAAAACTGTTTTTT. Translation gives CASSTTGQTNEKLFF. Complete variable domain (other parts from reference TRBV7-9 and TRBJ1-4): DTGVSQNPRHKITKRGQNVTFRCDPISEHNRLYWYRQTLGQGPEFLTYFQNEAQLEKSRLLSDRFSAERPKGSFSTLEIQRTEQGDSAMYLCASSTTGQTNEKLFFGSGTQLSVL.

The V and J genes are TRBV12-3 or TRBV12-4 and TRBJ1-6; perhaps TRBD1 as D (6 bases). V lost 8 bases to trimming and J lost 7 bases, with 15 bases between them. The CDR3 consists of 14 residues. Here the CDR3 reads CASWRTGRNSPLHF. The CDR3 DNA reads TGTGCCAGCTGGCGTACAGGGAGGAATTCACCCCTCCACTTT.

The chain combines TRBV11-2 with TRBJ2-1; no clear D gene. Germline CDR1 SGHAT, CDR2 FQNNGV. V lost 2 bases, J lost 7 bases, and 6 bases lay in between. The CDR3 consists of 12 residues. The CDR3 sequence is CASSLQANEQFF. CDR3 bases: TGTGCCAGCAGCTTACAGGCTAATGAGCAGTTCTTC.

J is TRBJ1-3 and V is TRBV20-1, with D perhaps matching TRBD1 (6 bases). V was cut by 2 bases and J by 0 bases, with 11 bases left in between. The length of the CDR3 is 15 residues. Germline V lookup: CDR1 DFQATT, CDR2 SNEGSKA (reference sequence). CDR3 bases: TGCAGTGCTAGAACGAAGGGGGACTCTGGAAACACCATATATTTT. Its translation: CSARTKGDSGNTIYF.

This chain joins TRBV6-2 or TRBV6-3 and TRBJ1-1; D call uncertain. This CDR3 comprises 14 residues. Germline assignment: CDR1 MNHEY and CDR2 SVGEGT. Trimming took 7 bases from V and 5 from J, leaving 17 bases between them. The CDR3 sequence: CASTQEQLGTEAFF. The CDR3 DNA is TGTGCCAGCACCCAAGAACAGCTCGGGACTGAAGCTTTCTTT.

V and J are TRBV6-1 and TRBJ1-5; TRBD1 matches 12 bases. V was pared by 6 bases and J by 5 bases, with 2 bases of the junction left unmatched. Looked up from germline, CDR1 is MNHNS and CDR2 is SASEGT. The CDR3 is made up of 14 amino acids. The CDR3 DNA follows: TGTGCCAGCAGCGGGACAGGGGGCGATCAGCCCCAGCATTTT. Its protein is CASSGTGGDQPQHF.

In this sample, this clonotype turned up a few times. The chain joins TRBV6-6 to TRBJ2-2; D call uncertain. With 6 bases removed from V and 5 bases from J, the gap between germline ends came to 10 bases. The CDR3 length is 13 residues. Germline CDR1 is MNHNY and CDR2 is SVGAGI (reference sequence). The DNA for the CDR3 is TGTGCCAGCAGAAGAGTTGAGACCGGGGAGCTGTTTTTT. Translated, it gives CASRRVETGELFF.

The chain joins TRBV6-1 to TRBJ1-2, with 9 bases fitting TRBD1. Germline-derived CDR1 and CDR2 are MNHNS and SASEGT. The CDR3 covers 13 residues. V was clipped by 4 bases and J by 4 bases; unmatched bases: 1. The DNA of the CDR3 is TGTGCCAGCAGTGGGACAGGGGCCTATGGCTACACCTTC. It encodes CASSGTGAYGYTF.

This clonotype was counted only a few times. J is TRBJ1-1 and V is TRBV12-3 or TRBV12-4, with D perhaps TRBD1 (5 bases). V was pared by 2 bases and J by 11 bases, with 15 bases between. The CDR3 is 13 amino acids. CDR3 amino acids: CASSLNGGGVAFF. DNA of the CDR3: TGTGCCAGCAGTTTAAATGGGGGAGGAGTTGCTTTCTTT.

The genes are TRBV5-5 and TRBJ2-7; D call uncertain. V lost 1 base to trimming and J lost 5 bases, with 13 bases between them. In germline, CDR1 is SGHKS, CDR2 YYEKEE (reference sequence). The CDR3 totals 14 residues. CDR3 amino acids: CASSLLWARDEQYF. The CDR3 region has the DNA TGTGCCAGCAGCTTGTTATGGGCTCGAGACGAGCAGTACTTC.

The genes are TRBV14 and TRBJ2-1, with 8 bases fitting TRBD1. CDR3 length equals 15 residues. CDR1 is SGHDN, CDR2 FVKESK, per germline. V lost 4 bases and J lost 1; bases outside the gene matches: 3. The CDR3: CASSPWTGSYNEQFF. As DNA, the CDR3 is TGTGCCAGCAGCCCATGGACAGGGTCCTACAATGAGCAGTTCTTC.

This clonotype was found a few times. The chain has TRBV5-1 and TRBJ2-1; perhaps D is TRBD1 or TRBD2 (6 bases each). Near its end, the DNA agrees better with TRBJ2-7, so the J call may be wrong. CDR1 is SGHRS, CDR2 YFSETQ, per germline. The CDR3 runs 14 residues. The CDR3 bases are TGCGCCGGCGCCGTGGTAGGGGGGAAACTCGAGCAGTACTTC. Its protein product is CAGAVVGGKLEQYF.

J is TRBJ2-6 and V is TRBV24-1, with TRBD1 as a possible D gene (6 bases). Trimming left V 0 bases short and J 4 bases short, with 24 bases between. The CDR3 length is 21 residues. Germline lookup yields CDR1 KGHDR and CDR2 SFDVKD. The CDR3 DNA reads TGTGCCACCAGTGATTTGTCGATAGGGGTTGAGTCAAGGGGGGGGGCCAACGTCCTGACTTTC. It is translated as CATSDLSIGVESRGGANVLTF.

The CDR3 protein is CASHTGTRSTDTQYF. CDR3 bases: TGTGCCAGCCATACCGGGACTAGAAGCACAGATACGCAGTATTTT. This sequence joins TRBV2 and TRBJ2-3; 8 nucleotides match TRBD2. This CDR3 region has 15 residues. Germline trimming cut 8 bases from V and 0 bases from J; bases unmatched to any gene: 7. Germline CDR1 SNHLY, CDR2 FYNNEI.

CDR3 nucleotide sequence: TGCGCCAGCAGTCCCTCGGGGGGAAACATTCAGTACTTC. Protein product: CASSPSGGNIQYF. This chain uses TRBV5-1 with TRBJ2-4; 7 bases are shared with TRBD2. V lost 5 bases and J lost 6; bases outside the gene matches: 5. This CDR3 comprises 13 residues. Germline CDR1 SGHRS, CDR2 YFSETQ.

The chain has TRBV6-1 and TRBJ1-2; possibly TRBD1 for D (5 bases). Trimming pared 3 bases from V and 2 bases from J, leaving 10 bases between. The CDR3 consists of 14 residues. Germline CDR1 MNHNS, CDR2 SASEGT. The CDR3 DNA reads as TGTGCCAGCAGTGACATCAGGGAAAACTATGGCTACACCTTC. Translation gives CASSDIRENYGYTF.

This chain joins TRBV7-6 and TRBJ1-1, with 7 bases fitting TRBD1. This CDR3 contains 16 residues. From germline, CDR1 is SGHVS and CDR2 FNYEAQ. With V trimmed by 4 bases and J by 7 bases, 15 bases remained unmatched. CDR3 in amino acids: CASSWGTANYESEAFF. CDR3 bases: TGTGCCAGCAGCTGGGGGACAGCCAACTACGAAAGTGAAGCTTTCTTT. The variable domain in full, completed from reference TRBV7-6 and TRBJ1-1, reads GAGVSQSPRYKVTKRGQDVALRCDPISGHVSLYWYRQALGQGPEFLTYFNYEAQQDKSGLPNDRFSAERPEGSISTLTIQRTEQRDSAMYRCASSWGTANYESEAFFGQGTRLTVV.

This clonotype was found a few times. This chain connects TRBV5-1 to TRBJ1-4; the D is unclear. This CDR3 is 15 amino acids long. Looked up from germline, CDR1 is SGHRS and CDR2 is YFSETQ. V was trimmed by 4 bases and J by 8 bases, leaving 18 bases between them. The DNA for the CDR3 is TGCGCCAGCAGCCCGAACAGCTACCATGAGGAAAAACTGTTTTTT. Its translation is CASSPNSYHEEKLFF.

The chain joins TRBV15 to TRBJ1-5; D ambiguous. V dropped 1 base and J dropped 4 bases, with 11 bases sitting between them. The V gene's germline CDR1 is LNHNV and CDR2 YYDKDF (reference sequence). The CDR3 has 15 residues. As DNA, the CDR3 is TGTGCCACCAGCAGAGCCCCGCAGCGGAATCAGCCCCAGCATTTT. It codes for CATSRAPQRNQPQHF.

The chain combines TRBV12-3 or TRBV12-4 with TRBJ2-3; 8 bases agree with TRBD2. The length of the CDR3 is 16 residues. The J segment lost 6 bases and the V segment lost 5 bases, leaving 13 bases of the junction unmatched. The CDR3 DNA follows: TGTGCCAGCAGTCCTACGGGAGGGGGGGCCGAGGATACGCAGTATTTT. Its translation: CASSPTGGGAEDTQYF.

This clonotype was recorded a few times. This chain uses TRBV25-1 with TRBJ2-6; possible D gene TRBD1, 5 bases. There are 18 residues in the CDR3. V lost 4 bases to trimming and J lost 0 bases, with 16 bases between them. Germline values: CDR1 MGHDK, CDR2 SYGVNS. As DNA, the CDR3 is TGTGCCAGCAGTGCCATCCAGGGAACCTTCTCTGGGGCCAACGTCCTGACTTTC. Translating gives CASSAIQGTFSGANVLTF.

The chain combines TRBV6-1 with TRBJ2-3; 11 bases match TRBD2. The germline V gene has CDR1 MNHNS and CDR2 SASEGT. Trimming removed 6 bases from V and 5 bases from J; junction bases left unmatched: 13. This CDR3 comprises 17 residues. CDR3 in DNA: TGTGCCAGCAGCCCAGCCCTTACTAGCGGGGGTGGAGATACGCAGTATTTT. Its translation: CASSPALTSGGGDTQYF.